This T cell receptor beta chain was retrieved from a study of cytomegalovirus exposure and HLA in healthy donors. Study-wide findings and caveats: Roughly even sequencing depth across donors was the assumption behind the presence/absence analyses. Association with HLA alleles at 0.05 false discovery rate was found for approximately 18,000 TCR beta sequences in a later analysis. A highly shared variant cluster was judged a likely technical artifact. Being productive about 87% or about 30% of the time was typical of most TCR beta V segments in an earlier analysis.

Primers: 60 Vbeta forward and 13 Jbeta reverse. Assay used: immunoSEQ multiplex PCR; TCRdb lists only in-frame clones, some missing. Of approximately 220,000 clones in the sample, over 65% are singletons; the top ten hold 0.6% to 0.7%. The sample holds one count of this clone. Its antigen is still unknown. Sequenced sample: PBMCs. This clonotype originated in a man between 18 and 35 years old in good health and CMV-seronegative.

In DNA form, the CDR3 reads TGTGCCAGCAGTTTACTAGCGAGCTCCTACAATGAGCAGTTCTTC. This translates into CASSLLASSYNEQFF. This chain joins TRBV2 and TRBJ2-1; 7 bases fit TRBD2. V shed 5 bases, J shed 0 bases, and the junction held 4 bases outside the gene matches. The CDR3 loop spans 15 amino acids. Germline loops: CDR1 SNHLY, CDR2 FYNNEI.